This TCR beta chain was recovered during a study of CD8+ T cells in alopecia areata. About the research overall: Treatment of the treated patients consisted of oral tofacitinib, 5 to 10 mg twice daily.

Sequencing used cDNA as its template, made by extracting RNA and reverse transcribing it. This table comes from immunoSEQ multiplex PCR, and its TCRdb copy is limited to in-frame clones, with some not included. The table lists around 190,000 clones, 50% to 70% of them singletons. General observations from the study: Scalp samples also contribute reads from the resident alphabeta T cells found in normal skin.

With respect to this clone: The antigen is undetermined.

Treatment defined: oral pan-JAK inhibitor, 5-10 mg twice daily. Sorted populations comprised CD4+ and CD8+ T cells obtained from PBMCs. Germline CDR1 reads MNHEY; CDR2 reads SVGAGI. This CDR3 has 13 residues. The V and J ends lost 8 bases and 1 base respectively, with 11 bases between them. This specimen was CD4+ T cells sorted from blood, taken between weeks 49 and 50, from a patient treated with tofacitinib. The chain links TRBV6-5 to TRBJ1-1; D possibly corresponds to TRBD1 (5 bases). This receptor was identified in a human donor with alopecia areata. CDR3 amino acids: CASVPGQNTEAFF. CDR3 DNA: TGTGCCAGCGTCCCTGGACAGAACACTGAAGCTTTCTTT.